The rows below give T cell receptor beta chains drawn from one sample of a study of cytomegalovirus exposure and HLA in healthy donors. The repertoire was sequenced with immunoSEQ multiplex PCR; TCRdb's copy has only in-frame clones and lacks some. The table records roughly 80,000 clones, roughly 80% of them present only once. Sequencing was done on a sample of PBMCs. The receptors shown here come from a male donor in good health and CMV-seronegative. CDR3s include the opening cysteine and the closing phenylalanine or tryptophan. A D gene is named only where the DNA matches it firmly. Rows may omit the clone size; those that give it use once, few, many or a size class.

NA,TRBV28,NA,TRBJ1-5,CASSSQGSGNQPQHF,TGTGCCAGCAGCTCGCAGGGGTCGGGCAATCAGCCCCAGCATTTT
NA,TRBV28,TRBD1,TRBJ1-2,CASSFSFQGDTYGYTF,TGTGCCAGCAGTTTTTCGTTTCAGGGGGATACCTATGGCTACACCTTC
few,TRBV27,TRBD1,TRBJ2-7,CASSSRDRGYEQYF,TGTGCCAGCAGTTCCCGGGACAGGGGGTACGAGCAGTACTTC
NA,TRBV9,NA,TRBJ2-7,CASSVSTGTSYEQYF,TGTGCCAGCAGCGTAAGTACAGGGACCTCCTACGAGCAGTACTTC
NA,TRBV19,TRBD2,TRBJ2-3,CASSIGLAHTDTQYF,TGTGCCAGTAGTATTGGACTAGCTCACACAGATACGCAGTATTTT
NA,TRBV18,NA,TRBJ1-1,CASSQRADGNTEAFF,TGTGCCAGCTCGCAGCGAGCGGACGGAAACACTGAAGCTTTCTTT
NA,TRBV4-3,NA,TRBJ1-5,CASSQSTYQPQHF,TGCGCCAGCAGCCAGAGCACCTATCAGCCCCAGCATTTT
NA,TRBV7-9,TRBD1,TRBJ2-7,CASSFRDSSYEQYF,TGTGCCAGCAGCTTTCGGGACAGCTCCTACGAGCAGTACTTC
few,TRBV28,TRBD1,TRBJ1-1,CASSTSGQREAFF,TGTGCCAGCAGTACCTCGGGACAGCGTGAAGCTTTCTTT
NA,TRBV5-1,TRBD1,TRBJ1-4,CASSDRQGGEKLSF,TGCGCCAGCAGCGATCGACAGGGGGGTGAAAAACTGTCTTTT
NA,TRBV4-3,NA,TRBJ1-6,CASSQQSDSRNSPLHF,TGCGCCAGCAGCCAACAGTCCGATAGCCGTAATTCACCCCTCCACTTT
NA,TRBV7-9,NA,TRBJ1-2,CASSLNQVYGYTF,TGTGCCAGCAGCTTAAACCAGGTTTATGGCTACACCTTC
few,TRBV6-1,TRBD2,TRBJ2-2,CASSDASGRGVGELFF,TGTGCCAGCAGTGACGCTAGCGGGAGGGGGGTCGGGGAGCTGTTTTTT
NA,TRBV6-6,NA,TRBJ1-5,CASSDRNQPQHF,TGTGCCAGCAGCGACAGAAATCAGCCCCAGCATTTT
NA,TRBV19,TRBD1,TRBJ2-7,CASSRGTGVTYEQYF,TGTGCCAGTAGTAGGGGGACAGGCGTCACCTACGAGCAGTACTTC
few,TRBV7-9,TRBD1,TRBJ1-1,CASSAGTAATEAFF,TGTGCCAGCAGCGCCGGGACAGCTGCCACTGAAGCTTTCTTT
NA,TRBV7-8,TRBD2,TRBJ2-1,CASSLVSRGGYNEQFF,TGTGCCAGCAGCTTAGTTAGCCGGGGGGGGTACAATGAGCAGTTCTTC
NA,TRBV5-6,NA,TRBJ2-7,CASSPIGTPHYEQYF,TGTGCCAGCAGTCCGATCGGGACTCCCCACTACGAGCAGTACTTC
NA,TRBV9,NA,TRBJ1-1,CASSETQGPTEAFF,TGTGCCAGCAGCGAGACACAGGGTCCCACTGAAGCTTTCTTT
NA,TRBV19,TRBD1,TRBJ1-1,CASSATGDTEAFF,TGTGCCAGTAGTGCCACAGGGGACACTGAAGCTTTCTTT